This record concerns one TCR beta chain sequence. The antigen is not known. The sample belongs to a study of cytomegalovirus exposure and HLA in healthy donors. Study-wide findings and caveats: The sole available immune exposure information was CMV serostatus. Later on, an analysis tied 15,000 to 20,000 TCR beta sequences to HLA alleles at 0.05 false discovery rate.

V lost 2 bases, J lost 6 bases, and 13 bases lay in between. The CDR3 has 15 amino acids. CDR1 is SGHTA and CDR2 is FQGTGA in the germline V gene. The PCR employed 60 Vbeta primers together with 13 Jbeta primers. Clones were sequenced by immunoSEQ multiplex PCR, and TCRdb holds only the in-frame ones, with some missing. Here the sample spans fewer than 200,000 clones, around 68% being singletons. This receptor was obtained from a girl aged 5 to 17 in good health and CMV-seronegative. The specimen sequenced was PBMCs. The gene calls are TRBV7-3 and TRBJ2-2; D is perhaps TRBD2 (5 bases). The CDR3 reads CASSLPGKTAGELFF. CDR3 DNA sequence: TGTGCCAGCAGCTTACCGGGGAAAACAGCCGGGGAGCTGTTTTTT.